Listed below are T cell receptor beta chains from one sample, sequenced in a study of blood T cells in healthy people across ages. In TCRdb, the 5' RACE reads were re-called with MiXCR into one record per CDR3 protein. The sample records around 1,900,000 distinct CDR3 sequences, 35% to 50% being singletons. Sequences were obtained from blood. The origin of the receptors is a human donor in good health. Each CDR3 is given with its conserved first and last residue. Each record gives: D gene, V gene, clone size, J gene, CDR3 protein, CDR3 DNA. The D gene is left open where the match is weak. Size tells how often a clone was seen (once, few, many) or the class of an expanded clone, and some rows leave it out.

>NA|TRBV29-1|NA|TRBJ2-3
CSVFGGSTDTQYF
TGCAGCGTATTCGGGGGAAGCACAGATACGCAGTATTTT
>TRBD1|TRBV7-9|NA|TRBJ2-7
CASSSAQGARYEQYF
TGTGCCAGCAGCTCAGCCCAGGGGGCACGGTACGAGCAGTACTTC
>TRBD2|TRBV5-4|NA|TRBJ2-5
CASRPRGGARETQYF
TGTGCCAGCAGACCCCGGGGAGGGGCTAGGGAGACCCAGTACTTC
>NA|TRBV28|few|TRBJ2-7
CASSFSGESSYEQYF
TGTGCCAGCAGTTTTTCGGGGGAAAGCTCCTACGAGCAGTACTTC
>NA|TRBV20-1|few|TRBJ2-3
CSARWGRTDTQYF
TGCAGTGCTAGATGGGGGCGAACAGATACGCAGTATTTT
>NA|TRBV29-1|NA|TRBJ2-6
CSARLLSGANVLTF
TGCAGCGCCCGACTCCTGTCTGGGGCCAACGTCCTGACTTTC
>NA|TRBV6-6|NA|TRBJ2-7
CASSPPGPGSSEQYF
TGTGCCAGCAGCCCCCCCGGGCCAGGGTCTAGCGAGCAGTACTTC
>TRBD2|TRBV4-3|few|TRBJ2-5
CASSQVRSSGGAWSQETQYF
TGCGCCAGCAGCCAAGTTAGATCGAGCGGGGGGGCGTGGAGCCAAGAGACCCAGTACTTC
>NA|TRBV4-1|NA|TRBJ2-3
CASSQLRTATLTDTQYF
TGCGCCAGCAGCCAGCTTAGGACAGCCACCCTCACAGATACGCAGTATTTT
>TRBD1|TRBV7-9|few|TRBJ2-3
CASSLSGQELTDTQYF
TGTGCCAGCAGCTTAAGTGGACAGGAACTCACAGATACGCAGTATTTT
>NA|TRBV5-1|few|TRBJ2-7
CASSFPEKYEQYF
TGCGCCAGCAGCTTCCCCGAGAAATACGAGCAGTACTTC
>TRBD1|TRBV3-1|NA|TRBJ2-2
CASSHYRGPAGELFF
TGTGCCAGCAGCCATTACAGGGGGCCGGCCGGGGAGCTGTTTTTT
>TRBD1|TRBV20-1|many|TRBJ1-1
CSAGQGDRAEAFF
TGCAGTGCTGGACAGGGGGATAGGGCTGAAGCTTTCTTT
>TRBD1|TRBV4-3|many|TRBJ1-4
CASSHAGQGNEKLFF
TGCGCCAGCAGCCATGCGGGACAGGGAAATGAAAAACTGTTTTTT
>NA|TRBV29-1|NA|TRBJ2-1
CSVAGGNIIADEQFF
TGCAGCGTTGCGGGTGGAAATATTATTGCCGATGAGCAGTTCTTC
>NA|TRBV5-1|few|TRBJ2-1
CASSLEAWTPRMEQFF
TGCGCCAGCAGCTTGGAGGCTTGGACGCCGCGGATGGAGCAGTTCTTC
>NA|TRBV5-1|few|TRBJ2-7
CASSFGVSHFYEQYF
TGCGCCAGCAGCTTCGGAGTTTCCCATTTCTACGAGCAGTACTTC
>NA|TRBV4-1|few|TRBJ1-2
CASTGGLLFNYGYTF
TGCGCCAGCACCGGGGGGCTACTCTTTAACTATGGCTACACCTTC
>NA|TRBV13|NA|TRBJ2-1
CASTQELVAYNEQFF
TGTGCCAGCACCCAGGAGCTAGTCGCCTACAATGAGCAGTTCTTC
>TRBD1|TRBV12-3/TRBV12-4|NA|TRBJ1-1
CASSPGTGGFGTEAFF
TGTGCCAGCAGTCCCGGGACAGGGGGATTCGGCACTGAAGCTTTCTTT
>TRBD1|TRBV6-5|NA|TRBJ1-4
CASSYATGVYEKLFF
TGTGCCAGCAGTTACGCGACAGGGGTTTACGAAAAACTGTTTTTT
>NA|TRBV27|NA|TRBJ2-1
CASRTRDSEINEQFF
TGTGCCAGCAGGACGCGGGACAGCGAGATCAATGAGCAGTTCTTC
>NA|TRBV20-1|few|TRBJ1-2
CSAPFGGVGGYTF
TGCAGTGCGCCGTTTGGCGGGGTAGGAGGCTACACCTTC
>NA|TRBV11-1|NA|TRBJ2-7
CASSENAGSVFEQYF
TGTGCCAGCAGCGAGAACGCGGGGTCGGTGTTCGAGCAGTACTTC
>NA|TRBV10-3|NA|TRBJ1-2
CAISGGTYGYTF
TGTGCCATCAGTGGGGGTACCTATGGCTACACCTTC
>TRBD1|TRBV15|NA|TRBJ1-2
CATSRGGTDYGYTF
TGTGCCACCAGCAGAGGGGGGACAGACTATGGCTACACCTTC
>TRBD1|TRBV27|NA|TRBJ1-5
CASSLTAGGPNQPQHF
TGTGCCAGCAGTTTGACCGCAGGGGGACCCAATCAGCCCCAGCATTTT
>NA|TRBV11-2|NA|TRBJ1-1
CASSLAPRGRAFF
TGTGCCAGCAGCTTAGCTCCGCGGGGGCGAGCTTTCTTT
>NA|TRBV10-3|NA|TRBJ1-3
CAISGTVPLSGNTIYF
TGTGCCATCAGTGGGACAGTACCACTCTCTGGAAACACCATATATTTT
>NA|TRBV5-5|few|TRBJ2-1
CASSRLQGTYNEQFF
TGTGCCAGCAGCCGTCTACAGGGTACCTACAATGAGCAGTTCTTC
>TRBD2|TRBV5-1|NA|TRBJ2-5
CASSSLAGAGEQYF
TGCGCCAGCAGCTCCCTAGCGGGTGCTGGGGAGCAGTACTTC
>NA|TRBV12-5|NA|TRBJ1-3
CASGLLSGNTIYF
TGTGCTAGTGGTTTGCTCTCTGGAAACACCATATATTTT
>TRBD1|TRBV10-3|NA|TRBJ1-4
CATQGGGGSEKLFF
TGTGCCACCCAGGGGGGCGGCGGGAGTGAAAAACTGTTTTTT
>NA|TRBV20-1|many|TRBJ2-7
CSAPRETEQYF
TGCAGTGCCCCCCGGGAGACCGAGCAGTACTTC
>TRBD2|TRBV7-2|NA|TRBJ2-3
CASSLEGLVTDTQYF
TGTGCCAGCAGCTTAGAAGGACTAGTCACAGATACGCAGTATTTT
>TRBD2|TRBV24-1|NA|TRBJ2-5
CATSDQNRGLAGETQYF
TGTGCCACCAGTGACCAGAACCGGGGACTAGCGGGGGAGACCCAGTACTTC
>NA|TRBV12-3/TRBV12-4|few|TRBJ2-6
CASSLEIMGSGANVLTF
TGTGCCAGCAGTTTAGAAATTATGGGATCTGGGGCCAACGTCCTGACTTTC
>NA|TRBV4-1|once|TRBJ2-6
CASRSPGSSGANVLTF
TGCGCCAGCAGAAGTCCGGGAAGCTCTGGGGCCAACGTCCTGACTTTC
>NA|TRBV20-1|NA|TRBJ1-2
CSARDQGSGYGYTF
TGCAGTGCTAGAGATCAGGGATCGGGCTATGGCTACACCTTC
>TRBD2|TRBV7-2|few|TRBJ2-7
CASSLTSGGSSSYEQYF
TGTGCCAGCAGCTTAACTAGCGGGGGATCGAGTTCCTACGAGCAGTACTTC
>NA|TRBV20-1|NA|TRBJ2-5
CSARDRLSTQYF
TGCAGTGCTAGAGATCGGTTGAGTACCCAGTACTTC
>TRBD2|TRBV5-1|NA|TRBJ2-5
CTSSPIGGETQYF
TGCACCAGCAGCCCCATCGGGGGGGAGACCCAGTACTTC
>NA|TRBV15|NA|TRBJ2-5
CATSRDIEKSAKETQYF
TGTGCCACCAGCAGAGATATTGAGAAATCGGCCAAAGAGACCCAGTACTTC
>TRBD2|TRBV29-1|NA|TRBJ2-1
CSATGLAGYNEQFF
TGCAGCGCTACGGGACTAGCGGGGTACAATGAGCAGTTCTTC
>NA|TRBV7-2|NA|TRBJ2-7
CASSVAQGYYEQYF
TGTGCCAGCAGCGTAGCACAGGGTTACTACGAGCAGTACTTC
>NA|TRBV4-3|NA|TRBJ2-7
CASSRRGRDGEYEQYF
TGCGCCAGCAGCCGGAGGGGCCGGGACGGGGAATACGAGCAGTACTTC
>TRBD1|TRBV20-1|NA|TRBJ2-5
CSALQGWDRGQETRYF
TGCAGTGCTCTCCAAGGGTGGGACAGGGGGCAAGAGACCCGGTACTTC
>TRBD1|TRBV6-5|once|TRBJ1-6
CASSYPNGQGNSPLHF
TGTGCCAGCAGTTACCCGAACGGACAGGGGAATTCACCCCTCCACTTT
>NA|TRBV11-2|NA|TRBJ2-5
CASSRGAHYGETQYF
TGTGCCAGCAGCCGCGGGGCACACTACGGAGAGACCCAGTACTTC
>NA|TRBV12-3/TRBV12-4|NA|TRBJ2-7
CASSLDPRGTEQYF
TGTGCCAGCAGCCTCGACCCCCGGGGAACCGAGCAGTACTTC
>NA|TRBV29-1|many|TRBJ1-1
CSVEGGGNTEAFF
TGCAGCGTTGAAGGGGGGGGAAACACTGAAGCTTTCTTT
>TRBD1|TRBV4-1|NA|TRBJ2-1
CASSQDWLTRQGSYNEQFF
TGCGCCAGCAGCCAAGACTGGCTGACTCGACAGGGTTCCTACAATGAGCAGTTCTTC
>NA|TRBV9|NA|TRBJ2-5
CASSPGGAAGQETQYF
TGTGCCAGCAGCCCCGGGGGAGCGGCCGGCCAAGAGACCCAGTACTTC
>NA|TRBV20-1|NA|TRBJ1-5
CSARQIINSNQPQHF
TGCAGTGCCAGGCAGATTATTAATAGCAATCAGCCCCAGCATTTT
>NA|TRBV7-2|NA|TRBJ2-1
CASSRTQHNEQFF
TGTGCCAGCAGCCGTACCCAACACAATGAGCAGTTCTTC
>NA|TRBV4-1|NA|TRBJ1-5
CASSYRDTDSNQPQHF
TGCGCCAGCAGCTACCGGGACACTGATAGCAATCAGCCCCAGCATTTT
>TRBD1|TRBV5-1|NA|TRBJ1-2
CASSPNGQGHYGYTF
TGCGCCAGCAGCCCCAACGGACAGGGTCACTATGGCTACACCTTC
>NA|TRBV18|NA|TRBJ2-5
CACSPEGFRGARQYF
TGTGCCTGCTCACCAGAGGGCTTCAGGGGGGCACGGCAGTACTTC
>NA|TRBV29-1|NA|TRBJ2-7
CSGANNYEQYF
TGCAGCGGGGCGAACAACTACGAGCAGTACTTC